The 9 T cell receptor beta chains below were found in one sample sequenced in a study of T cell repertoires in cytomegalovirus infection. These receptors' targets are unknown. Each CDR3 protein is one row after TCRdb ran MiXCR on the reads. The table shows around 50,000 distinct CDR3 sequences, with roughly a fifth occurring only once. The specimen comprised CD8+ T cells from cultured PBMCs, sampled from culture after CMV antigen stimulation. All receptors derive from a human donor in good health (CMV status not recorded). Some clones in this sample may be carry-over from other donors' samples.

The chain links TRBV19 to TRBJ2-1, with D possibly TRBD1 on 6 matching bases. CDR1 and CDR2 (germline): LNHDA, SQIVND (reference sequence). The CDR3 length is 15 residues. Deletions cut 4 bases from V and 2 bases from J, with 12 bases between. In DNA form, the CDR3 reads TGTGCCAGTAGTAGAACAGGGAATCCCTACAATGAGCAGTTCTTC. Translated, it gives CASSRTGNPYNEQFF. Full variable domain (missing parts from reference TRBV19 and TRBJ2-1): DGGITQSPKYLFRKEGQNVTLSCEQNLNHDAMYWYRQDPGQGLRLIYYSQIVNDFQKGDIAEGYSVSREKKESFPLTVTSAQKNPTAFYLCASSRTGNPYNEQFFGPGTRLTVL.

This clonotype was picked up a small number of times. This chain uses TRBV6-4 with TRBJ1-6; 7 nucleotides line up with TRBD1. V was pared by 3 bases and J by 5 bases, with 4 bases of the junction left unmatched. CDR1 MRHNA and CDR2 SNTAGT come from the germline V gene. This CDR3 is 15 amino acids long. CDR3 sequence: CASSEWGQNNSPLHF. The CDR3 DNA follows: TGTGCCAGCAGTGAGTGGGGACAGAATAATTCACCCCTCCACTTT.

The genes are TRBV5-5 and TRBJ2-7; maybe TRBD1 (5 bases). In germline, CDR1 is SGHKS, CDR2 YYEKEE (reference sequence). Trimming took 0 bases from V and 1 from J, leaving 11 bases between them. The CDR3 extends over 15 amino acids. The DNA for the CDR3 is TGTGCCAGCAGCTTGGGTTATAGGGGTTCCTACGAGCAGTACTTC. Its translation: CASSLGYRGSYEQYF.

CDR3 protein: CATSRGDVSRLNYGYTF. Written as DNA, the CDR3 is TGTGCCACCAGCAGAGGTGATGTCAGCCGTCTTAACTATGGCTACACCTTC. The chain carries TRBV15 and TRBJ1-2; D unresolved. V was cut by 1 base and J by 1 base, with 16 bases left in between. The V gene's germline CDR1 is LNHNV and CDR2 YYDKDF (reference sequence). The CDR3 consists of 17 residues. Based on the CDR3 plus reference TRBV15 and TRBJ1-2, the full variable domain is DAMVIQNPRYQVTQFGKPVTLSCSQTLNHNVMYWYQQKSSQAPKLLFHYYDKDFNNEADTPDNFQSRRPNTSFCFLDIRSPGLGDTAMYLCATSRGDVSRLNYGYTFGSGTRLTVV.

This clonotype is medium-sized by share. V is TRBV6-2 or TRBV6-3 and J is TRBJ1-1, with unresolved D. Germline CDR1 is MNHEY and CDR2 is SVGEGT. Deletions cut 7 bases from V and 1 base from J, with 4 bases between. The CDR3 consists of 11 residues. CDR3 DNA sequence: TGTGCCAGCACCAAGAACACTGAAGCTTTCTTT. Translated: CASTKNTEAFF.

This clonotype was counted once. One end of the junction fails to match germline, which may point to a read error. The J gene is TRBJ2-7, the V gene TRBV4-1, with a possible D match to TRBD1 (6 bases). Per germline, CDR1 MGHRA and CDR2 YSYEKL. This CDR3 has 11 residues. DNA of the CDR3: TGTGCCAGCAGCCAGGGGCTCGAGCAGTACTTC. This encodes CASSQGLEQYF.

The rearrangement links TRBV12-3 or TRBV12-4 to TRBJ2-7; 14 bases are a match to TRBD2. Unmatched junction bases numbered 11, after V lost 4 bases and J lost 12 bases. CDR3 size: 15 residues. The CDR3 DNA reads as TGTGCCAGCAGTTCACGCCCGGGACTAGCGGGGGCGGTGTACTTC. Amino acid sequence: CASSSRPGLAGAVYF.

Many counts were recorded for this clonotype. The rearrangement links TRBV7-3 to TRBJ2-2; 7 bases agree with TRBD1. Germline CDR1 is SGHTA and CDR2 is FQGTGA. V trimming: 6 bases; J trimming: 6 bases; junction bases outside the gene matches: 10. This CDR3 comprises 15 residues. The CDR3 DNA sequence: TGTGCCAGCAGTGAACAGGGGTTAAGAGCCGGGGAGCTGTTTTTT. Amino acid sequence: CASSEQGLRAGELFF.

The chain joins TRBV20-1 to TRBJ2-7; weak D call: TRBD2 (5 bases). Germline CDR1 reads DFQATT; CDR2 reads SNEGSKA (reference sequence). The germline V and J ends were trimmed by 3 bases and 0 bases, with 12 bases remaining between them. The CDR3 has 14 amino acids. For the CDR3, the DNA is TGCAGTGCTAGGAGGACTGCGGGCTCCTACGAGCAGTACTTC. It specifies CSARRTAGSYEQYF.